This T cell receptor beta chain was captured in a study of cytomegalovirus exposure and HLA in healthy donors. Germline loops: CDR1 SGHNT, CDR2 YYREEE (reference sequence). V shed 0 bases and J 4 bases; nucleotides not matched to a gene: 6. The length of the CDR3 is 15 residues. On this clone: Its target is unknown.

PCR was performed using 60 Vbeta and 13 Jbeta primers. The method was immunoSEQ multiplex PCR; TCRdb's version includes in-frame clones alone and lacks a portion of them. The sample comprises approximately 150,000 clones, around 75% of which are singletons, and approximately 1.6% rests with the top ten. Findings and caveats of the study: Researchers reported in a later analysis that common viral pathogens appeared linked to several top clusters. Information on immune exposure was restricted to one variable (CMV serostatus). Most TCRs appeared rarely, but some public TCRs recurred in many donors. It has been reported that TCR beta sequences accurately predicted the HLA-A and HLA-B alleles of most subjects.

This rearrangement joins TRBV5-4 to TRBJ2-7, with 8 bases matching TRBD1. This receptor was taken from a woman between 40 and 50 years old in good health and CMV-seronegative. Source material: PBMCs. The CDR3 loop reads CASSLGAGGVYEQYF. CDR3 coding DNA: TGTGCCAGCAGCTTGGGGGCAGGGGGCGTTTACGAGCAGTACTTC.